The entry that follows covers one T cell receptor beta chain sequence. Its cognate antigen is unknown. The data belong to a study of T cells in lung cancer brain metastases. Whole-study results and caveats: Brain metastases had fewer unique productive clones than primaries (median approximately 1,600 versus 4,100). Most clones were lesion-specific, with limited overlap between paired lesions (mean Morisita index about 0.23).

This CDR3 has 17 residues. Germline CDR1 and CDR2: SGHDT and YYEEEE. V lost 2 bases and J 7 bases, leaving 21 bases between the germline ends. Resection was for synchronous oligometastatic disease or a late solitary brain metastasis recurrence. Genomic DNA input was roughly 2 to 5 ug, equal within pairs. Profiled with immunoSEQ multiplex PCR; TCRdb holds only in-frame clones, not every one. The data show approximately 1,300 clones, with over 85% seen just once and roughly 3.5% held by the top ten. The sequenced sample was tumor tissue from a brain metastasis. The chain carries TRBV5-6 and TRBJ1-4; D unresolved. The clonotype originates from a man between 65 and 80 years old with non-small cell lung cancer that had spread to the brain. The CDR3 spells CASSLSPHAVWSEKLFF. The CDR3 DNA reads TGTGCCAGCAGCTTATCCCCCCACGCAGTATGGAGTGAAAAACTGTTTTTT.